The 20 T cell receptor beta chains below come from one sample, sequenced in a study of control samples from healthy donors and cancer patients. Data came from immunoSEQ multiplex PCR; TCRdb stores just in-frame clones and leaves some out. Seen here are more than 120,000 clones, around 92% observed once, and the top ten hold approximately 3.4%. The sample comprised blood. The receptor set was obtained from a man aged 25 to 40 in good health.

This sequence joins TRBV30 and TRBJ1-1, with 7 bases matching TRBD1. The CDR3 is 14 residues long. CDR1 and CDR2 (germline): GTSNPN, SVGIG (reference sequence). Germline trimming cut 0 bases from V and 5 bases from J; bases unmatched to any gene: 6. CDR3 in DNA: TGTGCCTGGAGTGTAAAGGGGGCGAGGACTGAAGCTTTCTTT. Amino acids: CAWSVKGARTEAFF.

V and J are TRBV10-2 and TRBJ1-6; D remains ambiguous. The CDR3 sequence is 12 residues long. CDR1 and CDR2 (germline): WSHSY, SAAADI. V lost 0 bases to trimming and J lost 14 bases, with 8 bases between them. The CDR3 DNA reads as TGCGCCAGCAGTGAGTCAGGCGGCTCCCTCCACTTT. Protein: CASSESGGSLHF.

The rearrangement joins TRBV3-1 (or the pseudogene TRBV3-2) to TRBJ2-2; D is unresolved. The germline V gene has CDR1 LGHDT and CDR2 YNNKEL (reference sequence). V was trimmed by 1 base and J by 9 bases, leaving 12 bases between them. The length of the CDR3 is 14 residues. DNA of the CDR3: TGTGCCAGCAGCCAAGTTGGGCCTGACAGGGAGCTGTTTTTT. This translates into CASSQVGPDRELFF.

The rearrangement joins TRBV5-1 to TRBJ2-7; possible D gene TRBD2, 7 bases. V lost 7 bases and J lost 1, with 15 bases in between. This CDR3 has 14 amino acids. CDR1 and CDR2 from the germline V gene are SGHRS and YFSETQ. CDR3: CASHVGGGSYEQYF. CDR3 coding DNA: TGCGCCAGCCACGTGGGAGGGGGGTCCTACGAGCAGTACTTC.

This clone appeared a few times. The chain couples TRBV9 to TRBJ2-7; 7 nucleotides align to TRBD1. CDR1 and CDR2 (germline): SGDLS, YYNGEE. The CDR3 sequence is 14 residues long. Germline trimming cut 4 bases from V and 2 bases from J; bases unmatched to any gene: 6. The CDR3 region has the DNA TGTGCCAGCAGCCGCACAGGGGCCGCCTACGAGCAGTACTTC. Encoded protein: CASSRTGAAYEQYF.

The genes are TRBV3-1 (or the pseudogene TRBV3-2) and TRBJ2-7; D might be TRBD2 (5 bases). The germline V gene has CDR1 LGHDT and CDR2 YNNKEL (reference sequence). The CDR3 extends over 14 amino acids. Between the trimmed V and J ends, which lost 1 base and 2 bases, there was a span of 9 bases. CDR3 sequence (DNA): TGTGCCAGCAGCCAAGTTGTACTAGCCTACGAGCAGTACTTC. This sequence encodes CASSQVVLAYEQYF.

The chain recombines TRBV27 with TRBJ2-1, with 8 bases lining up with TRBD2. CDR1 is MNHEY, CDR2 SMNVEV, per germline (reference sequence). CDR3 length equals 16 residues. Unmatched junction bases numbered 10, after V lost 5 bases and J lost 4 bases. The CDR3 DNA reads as TGTGCCAGCAGTGTAGTAGCGGGGCAGTTATACAATGAGCAGTTCTTC. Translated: CASSVVAGQLYNEQFF.

The CDR3 bases are TGTGCCAGCAGCGTCCAGGGTCGAGGGATGAACACTGAAGCTTTCTTT. Translating it yields CASSVQGRGMNTEAFF. The genes are TRBV9 and TRBJ1-1; D possibly corresponds to TRBD1 (5 bases). The CDR3 is 16 amino acids. Trimming removed 2 bases at V and 0 bases at J, with 14 bases between. The germline V gene has CDR1 SGDLS and CDR2 YYNGEE.

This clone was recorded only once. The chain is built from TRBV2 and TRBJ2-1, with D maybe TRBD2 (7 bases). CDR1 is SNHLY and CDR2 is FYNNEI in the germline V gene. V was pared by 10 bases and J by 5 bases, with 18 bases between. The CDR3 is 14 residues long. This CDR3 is CATAGRGANNEQFF. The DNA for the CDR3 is TGTGCCACCGCTGGACGGGGGGCGAACAATGAGCAGTTCTTC. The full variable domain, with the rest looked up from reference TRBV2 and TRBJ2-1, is EPEVTQTPSHQVTQMGQEVILRCVPISNHLYFYWYRQILGQKVEFLVSFYNNEISEKSEIFDDQFSVERPDGSNFTLKIRSTKLEDSAMYFCATAGRGANNEQFFGPGTRLTVL.

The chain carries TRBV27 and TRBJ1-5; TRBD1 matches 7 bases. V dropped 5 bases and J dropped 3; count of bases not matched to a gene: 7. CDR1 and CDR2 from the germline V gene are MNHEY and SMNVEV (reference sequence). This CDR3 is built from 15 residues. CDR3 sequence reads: CASSPQTGINQPQHF. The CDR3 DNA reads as TGTGCCAGCAGTCCCCAGACAGGGATCAATCAGCCCCAGCATTTT.

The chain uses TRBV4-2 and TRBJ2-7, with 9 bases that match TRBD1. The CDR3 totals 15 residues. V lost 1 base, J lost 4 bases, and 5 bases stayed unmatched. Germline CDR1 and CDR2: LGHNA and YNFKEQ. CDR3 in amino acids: CASSQGGTGSYEQYF. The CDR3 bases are TGTGCCAGCAGCCAAGGGGGGACAGGGTCATACGAGCAGTACTTC.

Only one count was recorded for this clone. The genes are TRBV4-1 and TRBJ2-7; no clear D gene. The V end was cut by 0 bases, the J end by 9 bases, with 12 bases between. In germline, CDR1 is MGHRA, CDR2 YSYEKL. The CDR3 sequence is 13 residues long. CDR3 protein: CASSQDGVGMQYF. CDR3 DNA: TGCGCCAGCAGCCAAGATGGGGTAGGTATGCAGTACTTC.

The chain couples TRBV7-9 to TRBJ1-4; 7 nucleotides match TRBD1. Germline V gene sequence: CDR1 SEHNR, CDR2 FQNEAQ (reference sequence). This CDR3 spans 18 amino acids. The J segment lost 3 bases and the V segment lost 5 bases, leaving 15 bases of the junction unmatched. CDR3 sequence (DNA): TGTGCCAGCAGCCGAGTCAGGACAGGAATGCTGTCTAATGAAAAACTGTTTTTT. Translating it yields CASSRVRTGMLSNEKLFF.

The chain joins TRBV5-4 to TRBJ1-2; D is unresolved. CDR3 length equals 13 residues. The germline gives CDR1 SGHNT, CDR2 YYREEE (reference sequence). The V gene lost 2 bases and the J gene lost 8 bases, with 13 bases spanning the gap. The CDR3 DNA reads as TGTGCCAGCAGCTTTCGAGGCCCCGACGGCTACACCTTC. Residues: CASSFRGPDGYTF.

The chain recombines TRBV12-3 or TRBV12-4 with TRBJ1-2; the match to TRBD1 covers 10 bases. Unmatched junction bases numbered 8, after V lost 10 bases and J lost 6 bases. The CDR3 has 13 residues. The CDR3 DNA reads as TGTGCCACCGGTGGACAGGGGGAAGATGGCTACACCTTC. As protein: CATGGQGEDGYTF.

The CDR3 loop is CASSDSRGFNEKLFF. DNA of the CDR3: TGTGCCAGCAGTGACTCGAGGGGATTTAATGAAAAACTGTTTTTT. The rearrangement uses TRBV6-4 and TRBJ1-4, with a possible D match to TRBD1 (5 bases). Germline V gene lookup returns CDR1 MRHNA and CDR2 SNTAGT. The CDR3 sequence is 15 residues long. V was cut by 0 bases and J by 4 bases, with 9 bases left in between.

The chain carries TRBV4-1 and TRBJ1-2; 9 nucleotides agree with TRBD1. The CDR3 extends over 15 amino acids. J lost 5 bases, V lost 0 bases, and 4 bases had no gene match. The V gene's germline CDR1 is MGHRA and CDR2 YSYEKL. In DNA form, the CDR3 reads TGCGCCAGCAGCCAAGATAGGACAGGGGTGTATGGCTACACCTTC. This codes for CASSQDRTGVYGYTF.

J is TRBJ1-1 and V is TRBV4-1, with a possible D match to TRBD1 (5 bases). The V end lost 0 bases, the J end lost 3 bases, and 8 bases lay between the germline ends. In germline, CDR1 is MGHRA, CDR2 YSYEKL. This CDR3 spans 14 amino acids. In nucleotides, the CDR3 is TGCGCCAGCAGCCAAGAGGGGCGGGACACTGAAGCTTTCTTT. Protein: CASSQEGRDTEAFF.

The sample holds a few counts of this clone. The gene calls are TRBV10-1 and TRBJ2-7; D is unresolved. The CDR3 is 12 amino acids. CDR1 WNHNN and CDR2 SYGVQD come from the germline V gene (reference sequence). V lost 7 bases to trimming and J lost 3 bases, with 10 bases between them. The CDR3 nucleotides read TGCGCCAGCATGTCGCAGATCTACGAGCAGTACTTC. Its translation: CASMSQIYEQYF.

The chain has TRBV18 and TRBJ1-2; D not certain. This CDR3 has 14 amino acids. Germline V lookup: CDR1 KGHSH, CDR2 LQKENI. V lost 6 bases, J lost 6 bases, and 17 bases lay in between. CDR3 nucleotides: TGTGCCAGCTCCAACCCCTTGCAGTCGGATGGCTACACCTTC. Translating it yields CASSNPLQSDGYTF.